The TCR beta chain under discussion was sequenced for a study of T-cell reconstitution after alpha-beta-depleted transplantation in children. Study-level results: In some patients, recipient T cells and intrathymic progenitors surviving conditioning explained high day-60 diversity. After one year, T-cell counts and TCRbeta diversity mostly came from new T cells. In patients about two months after transplant, alpha-beta T cells reportedly arose from several hundred expanded graft clones.

This clonotype was counted at least ten times. Its antigen remains unidentified. Unique molecular identifiers tagged the TCRbeta library. TCRdb used MiXCR to reprocess the PCR reads, holding one entry per CDR3 protein. The table lists 450,000 to 600,000 distinct CDR3 sequences, approximately 13% of them singletons. V lost 0 bases and J lost 4, with 4 bases in between. The CDR3 covers 13 residues. From germline, CDR1 is SGHRS and CDR2 YFSETQ. The input for sequencing was PBMCs, mostly from graft donor cells, taken 360 days after TCRalphabeta/CD19-depleted stem cell transplant. The TCR sequence derives from a male patient between 10 and 17 years old who had a stem cell transplant for acute myeloid leukemia, so the T cells may come from the graft donor. The V and J genes are TRBV5-1 and TRBJ2-2; unclear D gene. The CDR3 DNA sequence: TGCGCCAGCAGCTTGGATTTCACCGGGGAGCTGTTTTTT. This codes for CASSLDFTGELFF.